Each of the 26 T cell receptor beta chains below was sequenced from the same sample in a study of lymphopenia after photon versus proton radiotherapy (dated by TCRdb to the late 2010s). The protocol used for the library was the immunoSEQ multiplex PCR assay. TCRdb retrieved this table from immuneACCESS and kept in-frame rearrangements only. Not all clones are present; in checked studies, unresolved V genes account for under half, and no reason is known for the remainder. The sample table lists about 160,000 clones, about nine tenths of them with a count of one. The ten most abundant clones make up about 4.3% of the sample. Sequenced here: peripheral blood, sampled from a patient treated with photon-based radiotherapy. The receptors stem from a man in his fifties or sixties with gastric cancer.

J is TRBJ2-7 and V is TRBV11-2; D is ambiguous. V lost 1 base to trimming and J lost 6 bases, with 7 bases between them. This CDR3 region has 12 residues. From germline, CDR1 is SGHAT and CDR2 FQNNGV. The CDR3: CASSLAVGEQYF. The CDR3 region has the DNA TGTGCCAGCAGCTTAGCTGTGGGCGAGCAGTACTTC.

Remarks on this clone: This CDR3 is also generated by other DNA sequences in the sample. The rearrangement uses TRBV6-5 and TRBJ1-2, with 9 nucleotides matching TRBD1. Germline V CDR1 and CDR2: MNHEY, SVGAGI. The trim removed 4 bases at V and 5 bases at J, leaving 5 bases unmatched. The CDR3 is 14 amino acids. As DNA, the CDR3 is TGTGCCAGCAGTTCCAGACAGGGGGGGTATGGCTACACCTTC. Protein product: CASSSRQGGYGYTF.

This sequence joins TRBV5-1 and TRBJ2-7; 8 bases match TRBD1. Per the germline V gene, CDR1 is SGHRS and CDR2 is YFSETQ. Trimming at V came to 8 bases and at J to 1 base, leaving 14 bases not matched to a gene. The CDR3 totals 16 residues. The CDR3 sequence: CASRSAGGPRSYEQYF. The CDR3 bases are TGCGCCAGTCGCTCCGCAGGGGGCCCGCGTTCCTACGAGCAGTACTTC.

The chain couples TRBV29-1 to TRBJ2-3; a weak D match, TRBD2 (6 bases). V shed 0 bases and J shed 4 bases, with 14 bases lying between them. Germline CDR1 and CDR2: SQVTM and ANQGSEA. The CDR3 runs 15 residues. The CDR3 region is CSVEDRAGRPDTQYF. Here the CDR3 DNA reads TGCAGCGTTGAAGATCGGGCGGGAAGGCCAGATACGCAGTATTTT.

The chain is built from TRBV6-5 and TRBJ1-2, with D maybe TRBD1 (6 bases). V lost 0 bases, J lost 7 bases, and 9 bases lay in between. The length of the CDR3 is 13 residues. CDR1 and CDR2 (germline): MNHEY, SVGAGI. The CDR3: CASSYSWGAGYTF. DNA of the CDR3: TGTGCCAGCAGTTACTCCTGGGGGGCTGGCTACACCTTC.

This rearrangement joins TRBV6-5 to TRBJ1-1, with TRBD1 identical over 7 bases. With 6 bases clipped from V and 1 base from J, the junction kept 8 bases outside the gene matches. This CDR3 has 15 residues. Germline CDR1 and CDR2: MNHEY and SVGAGI. CDR3 bases: TGTGCCAGCAGGAGGGAGGGGGCGAGGAACACTGAAGCTTTCTTT. This gives the protein CASRREGARNTEAFF.

V and J are TRBV5-1 and TRBJ1-1; D is perhaps TRBD1 (6 bases). The ends were cut back, 0 bases at V and 6 bases at J, with 15 bases in the middle. Germline CDR1 SGHRS, CDR2 YFSETQ. The CDR3 is 15 residues long. The CDR3: CASSLGPQGFAEAFF. DNA of the CDR3: TGCGCCAGCAGCTTGGGCCCACAGGGTTTCGCTGAAGCTTTCTTT.

This clone was counted a single time. CDR3 protein: CATSRNPGYNTEAFF. The CDR3 nucleotides read TGTGCCACCAGCAGGAATCCGGGATACAACACTGAAGCTTTCTTT. V usage is TRBV15 and J usage is TRBJ1-1; D is unresolved. The V end lost 3 bases, the J end lost 2 bases, and 13 bases lay between the germline ends. CDR1 and CDR2 from the germline V gene are LNHNV and YYDKDF (reference sequence). The CDR3 loop spans 15 amino acids.

The table lists this clone with a count of one. V and J are TRBV9 and TRBJ1-1, with D unclear. The CDR3 is 11 amino acids. Germline CDR1 reads SGDLS; CDR2 reads YYNGEE. The V end lost 8 bases, the J end lost 0 bases, and 5 bases lay between the germline ends. In nucleotides, the CDR3 is TGTGCCAGTGGACTGAACACTGAAGCTTTCTTT. As protein: CASGLNTEAFF.

CDR3 in amino acids: CASSVRPGHNEQFF. CDR3 sequence (DNA): TGTGCCAGCAGTGTGCGTCCGGGCCACAATGAGCAGTTCTTC. The V and J genes are TRBV6-4 and TRBJ2-1; unclear D gene. Trimming stripped 4 bases from V and 5 bases from J, with 12 bases between. Germline V gene lookup returns CDR1 MRHNA and CDR2 SNTAGT. The CDR3 length is 14 residues.

V is TRBV5-1 and J is TRBJ2-5, with 10 nucleotides matching TRBD1. J gave up 1 base and V 4 bases, and 4 bases lay outside the gene matches. Germline V gene data show CDR1 as SGHRS and CDR2 as YFSETQ. The CDR3 covers 15 residues. CDR3 protein: CASSKDRGAQETQYF. CDR3 nucleotide sequence: TGCGCCAGCAGCAAGGACAGGGGGGCCCAAGAGACCCAGTACTTC.

The chain employs TRBV15 and TRBJ2-2, with 9 bases lining up with TRBD2. Germline CDR1 and CDR2: LNHNV and YYDKDF (reference sequence). The J segment lost 6 bases and the V segment lost 1 base, leaving 12 bases of the junction unmatched. This CDR3 is 18 amino acids long. CDR3 sequence (DNA): TGTGCCACCAGCAGAGGGGGGGCCCTAGCGGGAAGGGCCGGGGAGCTGTTTTTT. It specifies CATSRGGALAGRAGELFF. Filled out from reference TRBV15 and TRBJ2-2, the complete variable domain reads DAMVIQNPRYQVTQFGKPVTLSCSQTLNHNVMYWYQQKSSQAPKLLFHYYDKDFNNEADTPDNFQSRRPNTSFCFLDIRSPGLGDTAMYLCATSRGGALAGRAGELFFGEGSRLTVL.

With regard to this clone: Compared with germline, one end of the junction differs, possibly owing to a read error. V is TRBV7-2 and J is TRBJ2-6; either TRBD1 or TRBD2 may fit D (6 bases each). Germline V lookup: CDR1 SGHTA, CDR2 FQGNSA. The CDR3 extends over 14 amino acids. The CDR3 DNA reads as TGCCTGGGGGGCAGGGCCTCTGGGGCCAACGTCCTGACTTTC. This translates into CLGGRASGANVLTF.

V gene TRBV4-2 combines with J gene TRBJ2-3, with D hard to call. The germline gives CDR1 LGHNA, CDR2 YNFKEQ. This CDR3 spans 18 amino acids. Trimming cost V 0 bases and J 0 bases, with 16 bases left between them. For the CDR3, the DNA is TGTGCCAGCAGCCAAGATGACTTTTTTACCTCTAGCACAGATACGCAGTATTTT. Residues: CASSQDDFFTSSTDTQYF.

The chain uses TRBV5-6 and TRBJ2-3, with 9 bases fitting TRBD2. With V trimmed by 0 bases and J by 10 bases, 12 bases remained unmatched. CDR3 length: 16 residues. Germline V gene data show CDR1 as SGHDT and CDR2 as YYEEEE. In nucleotides, the CDR3 is TGTGCCAGCAGCTTGGACCGGGCGGGAGGGCCCCCCCCGCAGTATTTT. Its protein product is CASSLDRAGGPPPQYF.

The chain uses TRBV11-2 and TRBJ2-7; possible D gene TRBD2, 5 bases. The CDR3 totals 15 residues. CDR1 and CDR2 (germline): SGHAT, FQNNGV. The ends were cut back, 1 base at V and 2 bases at J, with 12 bases in the middle. DNA of the CDR3: TGTGCCAGCAGCTTAGTAGGTCGGGGTCCCTACGAGCAGTACTTC. Protein product: CASSLVGRGPYEQYF. Full variable domain (missing parts from reference TRBV11-2 and TRBJ2-7): EAGVAQSPRYKIIEKRQSVAFWCNPISGHATLYWYQQILGQGPKLLIQFQNNGVVDDSQLPKDRFSAERLKGVDSTLKIQPAKLEDSAVYLCASSLVGRGPYEQYFGPGTRLTVT.

The chain joins TRBV30 to TRBJ2-3, with D tentatively TRBD2 (5 bases). Deletions cut 3 bases from V and 2 bases from J, with 15 bases between. This CDR3 region has 15 residues. CDR1 is GTSNPN and CDR2 is SVGIG in the germline V gene (reference sequence). The CDR3 loop is CAWSDPRRPTDTQYF. The DNA for the CDR3 is TGTGCCTGGAGCGACCCGCGGAGGCCCACAGATACGCAGTATTTT.

This chain joins TRBV6-5 and TRBJ1-2; TRBD1 might be the D (6 bases). Trimming removed 6 bases from V and 0 bases from J, with 11 bases in between. The CDR3 is made up of 14 amino acids. Germline CDR1 and CDR2: MNHEY and SVGAGI. In DNA form, the CDR3 reads TGTGCCAGCAGCCCAGGACAGACTAACTATGGCTACACCTTC. Amino acid sequence: CASSPGQTNYGYTF.

The V gene is TRBV2, the J gene TRBJ2-7, with D uncertain. The CDR3 has 13 residues. The V end was cut by 6 bases, the J end by 5 bases, with 14 bases between. Germline V gives CDR1 SNHLY, CDR2 FYNNEI. The CDR3 nucleotides are TGTGCCAGCAGAGCCCTCAGTACCGACGAGCAGTACTTC. Amino acid sequence: CASRALSTDEQYF.

The rearrangement uses TRBV28 and TRBJ1-3, with D unresolved. The germline CDR1 and CDR2 sequences are MDHEN and SYDVKM. CDR3 size: 14 residues. V was trimmed by 1 base and J by 6 bases, leaving 10 bases between them. CDR3 sequence (DNA): TGTGCCAGCAGTTTATTTCCACGGACAAACACCATATATTTT. Amino acids: CASSLFPRTNTIYF.

This chain uses TRBV5-1 with TRBJ2-3, with unresolved D. Germline loops: CDR1 SGHRS, CDR2 YFSETQ. The CDR3 totals 16 residues. Trimming took off 2 bases at V and 2 bases at J, with 15 bases between the two ends. As DNA, the CDR3 is TGCGCCAGCAGCTTCCGGCCCGAGGCCTCCACAGATACGCAGTATTTT. Its translation is CASSFRPEASTDTQYF.

This chain uses TRBV18 with TRBJ2-1; 14 bases are a match to TRBD2. CDR1 and CDR2 from the germline V gene are KGHSH and LQKENI. V lost 6 bases to trimming and J lost 6 bases; unmatched junction nucleotides: 4. CDR3 size: 15 residues. CDR3 sequence: CASSLGLAGGNEQFF. In DNA form, the CDR3 reads TGTGCCAGCTCTCTAGGACTAGCGGGAGGCAATGAGCAGTTCTTC.

The CDR3, as DNA: TGTGCCAGCAGTGCCCGACAGGGAAGCTATGGCTACACCTTC. Its translation: CASSARQGSYGYTF. This chain joins TRBV25-1 and TRBJ1-2, with 7 bases matching TRBD1. CDR1 and CDR2 (germline): MGHDK, SYGVNS. Trimming cost V 4 bases and J 4 bases; bases outside gene matches: 6. The CDR3 covers 14 residues.

The chain links TRBV30 to TRBJ2-3; perhaps D is TRBD1 or TRBD2 (7 bases each). This CDR3 contains 13 residues. Trimming stripped 4 bases from V and 4 bases from J, with 12 bases between. Germline assignment: CDR1 GTSNPN and CDR2 SVGIG (reference sequence). The CDR3 DNA sequence: TGTGCCTGGAAACAGGGGAGGGCAGATACGCAGTATTTT. As protein: CAWKQGRADTQYF.

The chain employs TRBV4-2 and TRBJ2-4, with D perhaps matching TRBD2 (5 bases). Germline V gene data show CDR1 as LGHNA and CDR2 as YNFKEQ. The CDR3 is 16 amino acids. V was cut by 1 base and J by 2 bases, with 12 bases left in between. Written as DNA, the CDR3 is TGTGCCAGCAGCCAAGCCTACGGGAATTCCAAAAACATTCAGTACTTC. Translation: CASSQAYGNSKNIQYF.

The gene calls are TRBV7-2 and TRBJ2-1, with 9 bases matching TRBD2. V gave up 4 bases and J gave up 5 bases; unmatched junction bases: 18. CDR3 length: 19 amino acids. Germline V gene data show CDR1 as SGHTA and CDR2 as FQGNSA. CDR3 residues: CASSSIAGVPYTNDNEQFF. The CDR3 bases are TGTGCCAGCAGCTCCATAGCGGGAGTCCCCTATACGAATGACAATGAGCAGTTCTTC.